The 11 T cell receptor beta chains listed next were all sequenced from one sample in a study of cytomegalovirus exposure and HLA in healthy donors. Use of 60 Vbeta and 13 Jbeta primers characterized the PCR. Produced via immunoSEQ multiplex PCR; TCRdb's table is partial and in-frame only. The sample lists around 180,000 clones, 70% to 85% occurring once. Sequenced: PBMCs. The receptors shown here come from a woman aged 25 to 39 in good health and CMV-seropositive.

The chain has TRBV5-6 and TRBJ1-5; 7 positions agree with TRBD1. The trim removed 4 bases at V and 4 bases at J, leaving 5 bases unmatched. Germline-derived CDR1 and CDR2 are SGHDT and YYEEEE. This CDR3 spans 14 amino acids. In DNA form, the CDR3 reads TGTGCCAGCAGCGAAATGACAGGGAATCAGCCCCAGCATTTT. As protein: CASSEMTGNQPQHF.

The CDR3 DNA reads TGTGCCACTTCGAATGAAAAACTGTTTTTT. Its protein is CATSNEKLFF. V and J are TRBV2 and TRBJ1-4, with unresolved D. This CDR3 contains 10 residues. V lost 10 bases to trimming and J lost 5 bases, with 5 bases between them. The germline CDR1 and CDR2 sequences are SNHLY and FYNNEI.

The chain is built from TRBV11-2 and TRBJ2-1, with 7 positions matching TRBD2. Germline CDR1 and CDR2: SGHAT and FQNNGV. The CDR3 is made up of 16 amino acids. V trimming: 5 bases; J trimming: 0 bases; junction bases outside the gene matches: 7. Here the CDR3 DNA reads TGTGCCAGCAGCCTTTCTAGCGGTTACTCCTACAATGAGCAGTTCTTC. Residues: CASSLSSGYSYNEQFF.

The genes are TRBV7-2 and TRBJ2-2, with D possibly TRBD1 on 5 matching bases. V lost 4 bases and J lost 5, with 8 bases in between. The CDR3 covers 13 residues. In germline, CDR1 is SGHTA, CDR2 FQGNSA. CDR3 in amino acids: CASSSPGTGELFF. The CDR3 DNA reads TGTGCCAGCAGCTCACCAGGGACCGGGGAGCTGTTTTTT.

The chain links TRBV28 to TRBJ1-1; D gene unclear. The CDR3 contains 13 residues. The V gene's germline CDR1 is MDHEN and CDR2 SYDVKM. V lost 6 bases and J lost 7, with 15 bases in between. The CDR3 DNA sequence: TGTGCCAGCAGCTCCGGGAAGAACGTTGAAGCTTTCTTT. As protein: CASSSGKNVEAFF.

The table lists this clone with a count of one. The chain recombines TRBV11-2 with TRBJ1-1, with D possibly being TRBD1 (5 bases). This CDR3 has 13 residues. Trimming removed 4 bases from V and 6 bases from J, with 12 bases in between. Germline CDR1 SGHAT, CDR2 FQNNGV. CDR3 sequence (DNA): TGTGCCAGCAGCTCCGACAGACCCTCTGAAGCTTTCTTT. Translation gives CASSSDRPSEAFF.

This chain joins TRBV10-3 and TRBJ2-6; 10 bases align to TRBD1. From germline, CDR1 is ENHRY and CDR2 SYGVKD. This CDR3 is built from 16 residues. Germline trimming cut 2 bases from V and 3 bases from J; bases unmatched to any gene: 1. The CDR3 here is CAISEGQGGGANVLTF. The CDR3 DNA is TGTGCCATCAGTGAGGGACAGGGGGGTGGGGCCAACGTCCTGACTTTC.

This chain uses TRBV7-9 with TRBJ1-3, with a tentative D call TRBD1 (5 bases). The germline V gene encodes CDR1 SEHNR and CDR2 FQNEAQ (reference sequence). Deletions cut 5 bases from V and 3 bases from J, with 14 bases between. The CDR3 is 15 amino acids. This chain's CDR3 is CASSLSGRDGNTIYF. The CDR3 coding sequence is TGTGCCAGCAGCCTCTCCGGCAGGGATGGAAACACCATATATTTT.

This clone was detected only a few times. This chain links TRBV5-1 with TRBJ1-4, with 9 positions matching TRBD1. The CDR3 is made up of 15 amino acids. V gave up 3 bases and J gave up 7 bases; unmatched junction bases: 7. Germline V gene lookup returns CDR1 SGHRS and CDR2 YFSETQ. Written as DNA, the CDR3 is TGCGCCAGCAGCTCTTGGGACAGGGATCGTGAAAAACTGTTTTTT. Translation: CASSSWDRDREKLFF. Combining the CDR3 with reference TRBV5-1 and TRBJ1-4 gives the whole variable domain KAGVTQTPRYLIKTRGQQVTLSCSPISGHRSVSWYQQTPGQGLQFLFEYFSETQRNKGNFPGRFSGRQFSNSRSEMNVSTLELGDSALYLCASSSWDRDREKLFFGSGTQLSVL.

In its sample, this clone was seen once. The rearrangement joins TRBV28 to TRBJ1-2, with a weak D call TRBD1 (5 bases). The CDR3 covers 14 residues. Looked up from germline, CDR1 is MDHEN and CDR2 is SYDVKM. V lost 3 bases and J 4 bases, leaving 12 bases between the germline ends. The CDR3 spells CASSFPRVGYGYTF. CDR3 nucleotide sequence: TGTGCCAGCAGTTTCCCCAGGGTGGGCTATGGCTACACCTTC.

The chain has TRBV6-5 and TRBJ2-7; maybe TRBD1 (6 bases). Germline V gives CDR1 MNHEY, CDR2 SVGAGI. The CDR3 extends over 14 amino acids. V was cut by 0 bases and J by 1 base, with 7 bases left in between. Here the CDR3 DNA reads TGTGCCAGCAGTTACTCGGACAGATCCTACGAGCAGTACTTC. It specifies CASSYSDRSYEQYF.